The 22 T cell receptor beta chains below all came from one sample that was sequenced in a study of blood T cells in healthy people across ages. Through a sample-barcoded 5' primer and a J-beta primer mix, a second PCR was run for about 6 to 12 cycles. TCRdb ran MiXCR on the 5' RACE reads and lists one entry per CDR3 protein. The sample lists about 1 million distinct CDR3 sequences, 40% to 45% occurring once. The sequenced sample consisted of blood. The receptor set was obtained from an older woman in good health.

This clonotype occurred a few times. The chain combines TRBV6-5 with TRBJ2-1; 8 positions agree with TRBD1. CDR1 and CDR2 (germline): MNHEY, SVGAGI. The CDR3 is 14 residues long. Trimming cost V 6 bases and J 10 bases; bases outside gene matches: 11. The CDR3 loop reads CASSPLGTGGEQFF. CDR3 DNA sequence: TGTGCCAGCAGCCCTCTCGGGACAGGCGGGGAGCAGTTCTTC.

This clonotype has just a few counts. The V and J genes are TRBV29-1 and TRBJ2-7, with 11 bases aligning to TRBD2. Trimming removed 7 bases from V and 5 bases from J; junction bases left unmatched: 7. This CDR3 is 13 amino acids long. The germline V gene encodes CDR1 SQVTM and CDR2 ANQGSEA. The CDR3 region has the DNA TGCAGCGCTGATAGCGGGAGGGCCGACGAGCAGTACTTC. It yields the protein CSADSGRADEQYF.

The chain has TRBV20-1 and TRBJ2-3; no clear D gene. The length of the CDR3 is 12 residues. Germline values: CDR1 DFQATT, CDR2 SNEGSKA (reference sequence). Trimming removed 0 bases from V and 1 base from J, with 2 bases in between. The DNA for the CDR3 is TGCAGTGCTAGAGAGGGCACAGATACGCAGTATTTT. Its protein is CSAREGTDTQYF.

This clonotype was seen a few times. The chain uses TRBV9 and TRBJ1-4; TRBD1 matches at 11 bases. V lost 3 bases and J lost 7; bases outside the gene matches: 8. CDR1 is SGDLS, CDR2 YYNGEE, per germline. The CDR3 consists of 16 residues. This CDR3 reads CASSEGQGVAGEKLFF. The CDR3 DNA sequence: TGTGCCAGCAGCGAGGGACAGGGGGTCGCCGGTGAAAAACTGTTTTTT.

The chain carries TRBV20-1 and TRBJ2-7; the match to TRBD1 covers 10 bases. The ends lost 5 bases at V and 0 bases at J; junction bases unmatched: 4. The CDR3 is made up of 14 amino acids. Germline loops: CDR1 DFQATT, CDR2 SNEGSKA (reference sequence). The DNA for the CDR3 is TGCAGTGCTCACTGGACAGGGGGCTCCTACGAGCAGTACTTC. This sequence encodes CSAHWTGGSYEQYF.

The CDR3 loop reads CASSLVSRADTQYF. The CDR3 DNA sequence: TGTGCCAGCAGCTTAGTTTCCCGCGCAGATACGCAGTATTTT. This rearrangement joins TRBV11-2 to TRBJ2-3; D call uncertain. The CDR3 sequence is 14 residues long. V was cut by 1 base and J by 4 bases, with 9 bases left in between. The germline V gene has CDR1 SGHAT and CDR2 FQNNGV.

The chain is built from TRBV28 and TRBJ1-4; 9 nucleotides agree with TRBD1. J gave up 8 bases and V 6 bases, and 19 bases lay outside the gene matches. The CDR3 is 18 amino acids. Germline-derived CDR1 and CDR2 are MDHEN and SYDVKM. CDR3 DNA sequence: TGTGCCAGCAGCCCTTGGGACAGGGCTCTACAGGGGAGCGAAAAACTGTTTTTT. This codes for CASSPWDRALQGSEKLFF.

J is TRBJ2-7 and V is TRBV6-6, with D possibly TRBD2 on 5 matching bases. Trimming cost V 2 bases and J 0 bases, with 14 bases left between them. The CDR3 consists of 16 residues. Germline CDR1 reads MNHNY; CDR2 reads SVGAGI (reference sequence). CDR3 DNA sequence: TGTGCCAGCAGTTACCCCCAGCGGAATAACTCCTACGAGCAGTACTTC. This sequence encodes CASSYPQRNNSYEQYF.

J is TRBJ1-1 and V is TRBV5-1, with TRBD1 identical over 7 bases. V shed 0 bases and J 4 bases; nucleotides not matched to a gene: 6. CDR1 and CDR2 from the germline V gene are SGHRS and YFSETQ. CDR3 size: 15 residues. Written as DNA, the CDR3 is TGCGCCAGCAGCTTGGAGGGGGCCGCGAGCACTGAAGCTTTCTTT. Its protein product is CASSLEGAASTEAFF.

V gene TRBV15 combines with J gene TRBJ2-3, with 10 bases identical to TRBD2. The CDR3 loop spans 17 amino acids. Trimming cost V 7 bases and J 3 bases; bases outside gene matches: 13. CDR1 LNHNV and CDR2 YYDKDF come from the germline V gene (reference sequence). CDR3 nucleotides: TGTGCCACCAAGAGGACCCTAGCGGGAGTTGGAACAGATACGCAGTATTTT. This sequence encodes CATKRTLAGVGTDTQYF. Full variable domain (missing parts from reference TRBV15 and TRBJ2-3): DAMVIQNPRYQVTQFGKPVTLSCSQTLNHNVMYWYQQKSSQAPKLLFHYYDKDFNNEADTPDNFQSRRPNTSFCFLDIRSPGLGDTAMYLCATKRTLAGVGTDTQYFGPGTRLTVL.

The chain couples TRBV4-2 to TRBJ2-1; 11 positions match TRBD2. Trimming removed 0 bases from V and 0 bases from J; junction bases left unmatched: 7. CDR3 size: 19 residues. The V gene's germline CDR1 is LGHNA and CDR2 YNFKEQ. The DNA of the CDR3 is TGTGCCAGCAGCCAAGAAGGGACTAGCGGTGCGAGCTCCTACAATGAGCAGTTCTTC. This translates into CASSQEGTSGASSYNEQFF.

This chain uses TRBV12-3 or TRBV12-4 with TRBJ1-1, with 7 positions matching TRBD1. V lost 6 bases, J lost 0 bases, and 7 bases stayed unmatched. This CDR3 contains 15 residues. CDR3 region: CASRPQQGLNTEAFF. CDR3 sequence (DNA): TGTGCCAGCAGACCCCAACAGGGGTTGAACACTGAAGCTTTCTTT.

The chain uses TRBV4-1 and TRBJ1-6; D is ambiguous. The CDR3 runs to 15 residues. Germline CDR1 is MGHRA and CDR2 is YSYEKL. V dropped 1 base and J dropped 8 bases, with 12 bases sitting between them. The CDR3 is CASSQVAVTDSPLHF. CDR3 DNA sequence: TGCGCCAGCAGCCAAGTTGCGGTGACGGATTCACCCCTCCACTTT.

The chain couples TRBV10-3 to TRBJ2-1, with 10 bases aligning to TRBD2. Looked up from germline, CDR1 is ENHRY and CDR2 is SYGVKD. Trimming at V came to 6 bases and at J to 2 bases, leaving 10 bases not matched to a gene. The CDR3 loop spans 17 amino acids. The DNA of the CDR3 is TGTGCCATCAGGCCCGACTCAGCGGGAGGGACCTACAATGAGCAGTTCTTC. Translation gives CAIRPDSAGGTYNEQFF.

In its sample, this clonotype was seen a few times. The genes are TRBV2 and TRBJ2-7; tentatively, D is TRBD2 (6 bases). The V gene lost 1 base and the J gene lost 7 bases, with 14 bases spanning the gap. This CDR3 is 14 amino acids long. The germline V gene has CDR1 SNHLY and CDR2 FYNNEI. The CDR3 here is CASSEGTNPREQYF. Here the CDR3 DNA reads TGTGCCAGCAGTGAAGGGACTAACCCTAGAGAGCAGTACTTC.

The chain combines TRBV18 with TRBJ2-1; 7 bases line up with TRBD1. Germline trimming cut 1 base from V and 6 bases from J; bases unmatched to any gene: 3. Germline-derived CDR1 and CDR2 are KGHSH and LQKENI. The CDR3 length is 14 residues. CDR3 nucleotides: TGTGCCAGCTCACCACTCGACAGGGTCAATGAGCAGTTCTTC. This sequence encodes CASSPLDRVNEQFF.

This clonotype has more than one count but fewer than ten. This chain joins TRBV20-1 and TRBJ2-7; no clear D gene. The CDR3 is 13 amino acids. V was shortened by 4 bases and J by 3 bases, with 13 bases between the two germline ends. The germline V gene has CDR1 DFQATT and CDR2 SNEGSKA (reference sequence). The CDR3 DNA reads as TGCAGTGCTATCGACTTCAACAGCTACGAGCAGTACTTC. It is translated as CSAIDFNSYEQYF.

The rearrangement links TRBV15 to TRBJ2-1, with D hard to call. The CDR3 extends over 15 amino acids. V lost 0 bases and J 7 bases, leaving 13 bases between the germline ends. CDR1 is LNHNV and CDR2 is YYDKDF in the germline V gene (reference sequence). The CDR3 coding sequence is TGTGCCACCAGCAGAGATCAAGGCTCGGTTAATGAGCAGTTCTTC. Its protein is CATSRDQGSVNEQFF.

This clonotype has more than one count but fewer than ten. The V call is TRBV5-6, the J call TRBJ2-3; no clear D gene. The V and J ends lost 0 bases and 0 bases respectively, with 11 bases between them. Per germline, CDR1 SGHDT and CDR2 YYEEEE. The CDR3 runs 16 residues. The CDR3 DNA reads TGTGCCAGCAGCTTGGGCCCGACCACTAGCACAGATACGCAGTATTTT. Translated, it gives CASSLGPTTSTDTQYF.

This clonotype appeared a few times. The chain couples TRBV11-3 to TRBJ1-2; D call uncertain. The CDR3 extends over 11 amino acids. V lost 11 bases and J lost 3, with 10 bases in between. CDR1 is SGHNT, CDR2 YENEEA, per germline. This chain's CDR3 is CAHTGYYGYTF. CDR3 bases: TGTGCCCACACGGGATACTATGGCTACACCTTC. Using reference TRBV11-3 and TRBJ1-2 for the parts outside the CDR3, the full variable domain is EAGVVQSPRYKIIEKKQPVAFWCNPISGHNTLYWYLQNLGQGPELLIRYENEEAVDDSQLPKDRFSAERLKGVDSTLKIQPAELGDSAVYLCAHTGYYGYTFGSGTRLTVV.

The rearrangement joins TRBV2 to TRBJ2-5; D possibly corresponds to TRBD2 (6 bases). Trimming removed 1 base at V and 3 bases at J, with 12 bases between. This CDR3 is built from 15 residues. Germline-derived CDR1 and CDR2 are SNHLY and FYNNEI. This CDR3 reads CASSEGSLAKETQYF. The CDR3 DNA sequence: TGTGCCAGCAGTGAAGGTTCGCTAGCGAAAGAGACCCAGTACTTC.

This chain uses TRBV20-1 with TRBJ2-5, with TRBD1 matching over 10 bases. The CDR3 sequence is 15 residues long. CDR1 and CDR2 (germline): DFQATT, SNEGSKA (reference sequence). V was pared by 1 base and J by 5 bases, with 7 bases of the junction left unmatched. Here the CDR3 DNA reads TGCAGTGCTAGAGGCGGGACAGGGGTCCTTGAGACCCAGTACTTC. This sequence encodes CSARGGTGVLETQYF.